Ten or more counts support the clone carrying this T cell receptor beta chain. CDR3 length: 13 amino acids. Deletions cut 1 base from V and 4 bases from J, with 7 bases between. Germline V gene lookup returns CDR1 SGHRS and CDR2 YFSETQ. TCRdb ran MiXCR on the 5' RACE reads and lists one entry per CDR3 protein. The data contain tens of thousands of distinct CDR3 sequences, around 5% of them singletons. This record belongs to a study of early T cells in non-severe SARS-CoV-2 infection. Sequenced input: whole blood. The sequence was collected from an adult who was a healthcare worker with PCR-confirmed SARS-CoV-2 infection or an uninfected control (not recorded which). This chain connects TRBV5-1 to TRBJ2-3; D may be TRBD2 (5 bases). Here the CDR3 DNA reads TGCGCCAGCAGCTTGCCTAGCTCAGATACGCAGTATTTT. Its translation is CASSLPSSDTQYF.